This entry concerns a single TCR beta chain. This clonotype was recorded once. Its binding antigen is unknown. A much bigger clone sits one base away, suggesting this may be a read error. The entry originates in a study of blood T cells in healthy people across ages (dated by TCRdb to about 2015). For the wider study: Template switching captured roughly one uniquely barcoded TCR beta cDNA molecule per two T cells in model experiments. The study measured age-related changes in TCR beta repertoire diversity using deep sequencing normalized with unique cDNA molecular identifiers. Donors were grouped into four age groups: young (average roughly 17 years), middle-aged (over 35), aged (around 62) and long-lived (less than 85). To avoid experimental bias, donors of different ages were randomly spread across the sequencing lanes. Using the same blood draw, the study looked at two additional independent replicas of 1 million unique cDNA reads for two donors, one aged 18 to 29 and the other aged 80 or older.

Donors were 35 to 40 systemically healthy Caucasian individuals from Russia aged roughly 6 to 90 years. Each donor gave around 9.8 milliliters of peripheral blood, collected into EDTA-treated Vacutainer tubes. Ficoll-Paque density-gradient centrifugation was used to isolate PBMCs, with at least 7 million per sample. Total RNA was extracted from PBMCs with Trizol reagent, with at least 5.5 micrograms obtained per sample. Naive CD45RAhigh/CD27high T cell percentages were measured by flow cytometry on a PBMC aliquot from every donor. The V end loses 5 bases and the J end loses 4 bases, and a stretch of 11 bases separates them. The CDR3, from cysteine to phenylalanine, totals 13 residues. Here the CDR3 DNA is all that survives: 39 bases in frame from base 1. The library was made by 5' RACE. This sample was sequenced with an Illumina HiSeq 2500. The second PCR ran for roughly 7 to 11 cycles and used a J-beta primer mix along with a sample-barcoded 5' primer. A template-switch 5' adaptor carrying 12 random nucleotides introduced a unique molecular identifier onto each TCR beta cDNA molecule. Each sample yielded at least 3 million CDR3-containing paired-end reads. The Mint cDNA synthesis kit, primed by a TRBC-specific oligonucleotide, was used to synthesize first-strand cDNA from all RNA. Following uracil-DNA glycosylase treatment, all cDNA underwent a first 18-cycle PCR with the universal primers M1SS and BC2_uni_R. On the authors' methods: Normalization of each sample was performed by random selection of 1 million high-quality reads, each carrying a distinct molecular identifier. Reads with shared molecular identifiers were discarded instead of being binned into consensus sequences. MiTCR, set to a Q25 quality threshold and the strictest error-elimination algorithm, was used for CDR3 identification, clonotype clustering and error correction. A nonparametric unseen species model with Euler transformation was used to estimate a lower bound on total TCR beta diversity. TCRdb cleaned the public reads at Q25 with fastp, built clones with MiXCR and kept in-frame beta chains. When rows share a CDR3 protein, they turn into one entry using the most common DNA and genes. The V and J calls were determined by TCRdb, not by the authors. For this sample the table gives 700,000 or so distinct CDR3 sequences, of which approximately 40% were detected only once. The biggest ten clones account for 30% of the sample.

Summary of the overall study and its limitations: There was a strong correlation between observed TCR beta diversity and the percentage of naive T cells measured by flow cytometry. Estimates of total diversity based on one million sequenced T cells were regarded as lower bounds and as underestimates. As age increased, observed TCR beta diversity per million T cells dropped in a roughly linear way, and a significant reduction was already evident by age about 36. Compared with the aged group, the long-lived group had more naive CD4+ T cells, fewer expanded clones and increased TCR diversity, suggesting age selection. Because profiling used bulk unsorted PBMCs, naive and antigen-experienced compartments could not be compared conclusively. Because donor CMV infection status was unknown, age-related changes in expanded clonotypes were potentially confounded.

Sequenced input: blood. This TCR came from an older man in good health. The chain couples TRBV12-3 or TRBV12-4 to TRBJ1-2, with the D gene not clear enough to name. The CDR3 protein is CASSDAASYGYTF. The nucleotide sequence is TGTGCCAGCAGTGACGCGGCCTCCTATGGCTACACCTTC.